This TCR beta chain came from a study of blood T cell repertoires in COVID-19. Across the whole study: Specimens from acute and convalescent COVID-19 originated in the United States, Italy and Spain. Sources were T cells, B-cell-depleted T cells, or PBMCs; the material itself was cDNA or gDNA.

The CDR3 is made up of 15 amino acids. The germline V gene has CDR1 LGHDT and CDR2 YNNKEL (reference sequence). J lost 2 bases, V lost 4 bases, and 5 bases had no gene match. Original handling: Estimated nucleated cell counts came from reference gene primer amplification. Sequenced by immunoSEQ multiplex PCR; TCRdb stores in-frame clones only, minus some. V and J calls and clone size are as listed in that table; D and trimming were resolved from the DNA. This table holds 380,000 or so clones, 70% to 90% found once. The TCR comes from a man aged 35 to 55 with acute or convalescent COVID-19. Sequencing was done on a sample of peripheral blood. This chain connects TRBV3-1 (or the pseudogene TRBV3-2) to TRBJ1-3, with TRBD1 matching over 7 bases. The CDR3, as DNA: TGTGCCAGCAGCCTAGAGGGGACAGCTGGAAACACCATATATTTT. It translates to CASSLEGTAGNTIYF.